This T cell receptor beta chain is from a study of CD8 T cells in Susac syndrome. Study results and limitations: The number of individuals included in the study's TCR sequencing and HLA analysis was acknowledged as relatively small.

Comment on this clonotype: Its antigen remains unidentified.

This CDR3 is built from 13 residues. Trimming stripped 3 bases from V and 5 bases from J, with 14 bases between. In germline, CDR1 is DFQATT, CDR2 SNEGSKA (reference sequence). It was with random hexamers that roughly 0.45 to 1 ug RNA was reverse transcribed. TCRdb ran MiXCR on the immunoSEQ multiplex PCR reads and lists one entry per CDR3 protein. In the table there are about 240,000 distinct CDR3 sequences, less than 96% of which are singletons. The sequenced sample consisted of CD4+ T cells from PBMCs. The genes are TRBV20-1 and TRBJ2-7, with D unclear. The receptor's source is a human donor with Susac syndrome. The CDR3 DNA reads as TGCAGTGCTAGTAGGGTCTTCCTGGACGAGCAGTACTTC. It codes for CSASRVFLDEQYF.